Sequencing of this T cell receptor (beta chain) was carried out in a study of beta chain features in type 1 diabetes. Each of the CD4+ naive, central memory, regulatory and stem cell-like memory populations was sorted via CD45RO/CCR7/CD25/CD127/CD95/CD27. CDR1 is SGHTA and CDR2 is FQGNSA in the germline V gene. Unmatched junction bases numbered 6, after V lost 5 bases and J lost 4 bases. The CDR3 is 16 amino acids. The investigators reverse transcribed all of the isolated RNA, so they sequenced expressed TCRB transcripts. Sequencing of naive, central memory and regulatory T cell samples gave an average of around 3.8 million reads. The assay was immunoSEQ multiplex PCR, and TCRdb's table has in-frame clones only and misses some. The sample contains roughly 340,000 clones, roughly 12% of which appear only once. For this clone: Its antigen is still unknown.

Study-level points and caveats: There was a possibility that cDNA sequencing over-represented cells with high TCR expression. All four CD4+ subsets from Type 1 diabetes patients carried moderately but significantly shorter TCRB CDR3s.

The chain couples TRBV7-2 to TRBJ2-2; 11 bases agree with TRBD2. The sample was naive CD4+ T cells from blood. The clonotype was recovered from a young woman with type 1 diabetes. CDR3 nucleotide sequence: TGTGCCAGCAGCGTGACTAGCGGGATTCTCACCGGGGAGCTGTTTTTT. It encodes CASSVTSGILTGELFF. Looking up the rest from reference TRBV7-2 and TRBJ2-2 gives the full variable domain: GAGVSQSPSNKVTEKGKDVELRCDPISGHTALYWYRQSLGQGLEFLIYFQGNSAPDKSGLPSDRFSAERTGGSVSTLTIQRTQQEDSAVYLCASSVTSGILTGELFFGEGSRLTVL.